Given below is one TCR beta chain in context. Its antigen remains unidentified. Template material for amplifying TCR beta CDR3 regions consisted of RNA transcripts. A set of HTBI primers served as the primers for a first-round RT-PCR of the TCR CDR3. One entry per CDR3 protein results from TCRdb running MiXCR on the multiplex PCR reads. Of some 690,000 distinct CDR3 sequences listed, around 15% were seen once; the top ten hold roughly 16%. This specimen belongs to a study of T cells in Graves' hyperthyroidism and ophthalmopathy. Findings and limits, study-wide: Ophthalmopathy and stable hyperthyroidism were told apart by a 13 V-J model. Appearing also in blood were most of the thyroid clonotypes expanded above 0.001. Ophthalmopathy was model-predicted a median roughly 6.3 months pre-onset.

Fresh peripheral blood, around 11 ml of it, supplied the PBMCs. V lost 0 bases and J 3 bases, leaving 3 bases between the germline ends. Looked up from germline, CDR1 is SQVTM and CDR2 is ANQGSEA. The CDR3 extends over 12 amino acids. The receptor's source is a man over 45 with Graves' hyperthyroidism. The rearrangement uses TRBV29-1 and TRBJ1-3; D not certain. Sequencing was performed on blood. CDR3 coding DNA: TGCAGCGTTGAAGATCTTGGAAACACCATATATTTT. It codes for CSVEDLGNTIYF. The full variable domain, in which reference TRBV29-1 and TRBJ1-3 provide the parts outside the CDR3, is SAVISQKPSRDICQRGTSLTIQCQVDSQVTMMFWYRQQPGQSLTLIATANQGSEATYESGFVIDKFPISRPNLTFSTLTVSNMSPEDSSIYLCSVEDLGNTIYFGEGSWLTVV.